These 18 T cell receptor beta chains were all obtained from the same sample, sequenced in a study of yellow fever vaccine responses in identical twins. MiXCR, run by TCRdb on the RT-PCR reads, gives a single entry per CDR3 protein. The repertoire holds about 19,000 distinct CDR3 sequences, with approximately 70% as singletons. Sample: T cells from blood (PBMCs), unsorted or a sorted subset (not recorded which), taken before or after yellow fever vaccination (not recorded which). These receptors were collected from a young woman who received the yellow fever vaccine.

The rearrangement uses TRBV20-1 and TRBJ2-1, with D hard to call. The CDR3 has 14 residues. The germline V and J ends were trimmed by 6 bases and 0 bases, with 12 bases remaining between them. CDR1 is DFQATT and CDR2 is SNEGSKA in the germline V gene (reference sequence). The CDR3 DNA sequence: TGCAGTGCCGACACTGCGGCCTCCTACAATGAGCAGTTCTTC. Its translation is CSADTAASYNEQFF.

This clonotype has only a few counts. The CDR3 DNA follows: TGTGCCAGCTCACCGGGACCCATCGCGAACACCGGGGAGCTGTTTTTT. It is translated as CASSPGPIANTGELFF. The V call is TRBV18, the J call TRBJ2-2; the D gene could be TRBD1 or TRBD2 (5 bases each). The V gene lost 3 bases and the J gene lost 0 bases, with 11 bases spanning the gap. CDR1 is KGHSH and CDR2 is LQKENI in the germline V gene. This CDR3 has 16 residues.

This rearrangement joins TRBV15 to TRBJ2-7; possibly TRBD2 for D (6 bases). The germline gives CDR1 LNHNV, CDR2 YYDKDF (reference sequence). Trimming pared 0 bases from V and 0 bases from J, leaving 12 bases between. This CDR3 contains 16 residues. The CDR3 region has the DNA TGTGCCACCAGCAGAGATAGGGGTAGCGGCTCCTACGAGCAGTACTTC. The encoded protein is CATSRDRGSGSYEQYF.

This rearrangement joins TRBV2 to TRBJ2-7; tentatively, D is TRBD1 or TRBD2 (5 bases each). Trimming removed 4 bases at V and 6 bases at J, with 10 bases between. Germline V CDR1 and CDR2: SNHLY, FYNNEI. This CDR3 spans 12 amino acids. The CDR3 nucleotides read TGTGCCAGCAGTGCATCTGGGGGCGAGCAGTACGTC. This translates into CASSASGGEQYV.

The chain employs TRBV11-1 and TRBJ2-7; 7 positions agree with TRBD2. The germline gives CDR1 SGHAT, CDR2 FQDESV (reference sequence). V shed 5 bases and J 0 bases; nucleotides not matched to a gene: 4. The CDR3 loop spans 14 amino acids. CDR3 sequence: CASSTSELSYEQYV. The CDR3 bases are TGTGCCAGCAGCACTAGCGAACTCTCCTACGAGCAGTACGTC.

The chain carries TRBV13 and TRBJ2-3; D is unclear. V was clipped by 5 bases and J by 6 bases, with 12 bases between them. CDR1 and CDR2 from the germline V gene are PRHDT and FYEKMQ (reference sequence). The CDR3 is 13 amino acids. The CDR3 spells CASSAFPRDTQYF. DNA for the CDR3: TGTGCCAGCAGCGCGTTTCCCCGGGATACGCAGTATTTT.

This chain connects TRBV4-3 to TRBJ1-4; D possibly corresponds to TRBD1 (5 bases). The germline V gene encodes CDR1 LGHNA and CDR2 YSLEER. The CDR3 covers 15 residues. V was trimmed by 0 bases and J by 5 bases, leaving 10 bases between them. The CDR3 nucleotides read TGCGCCAGCAGCCAAGAAAGGGACCTAAATGAAAAACTGTTTTTT. Translating it yields CASSQERDLNEKLFF.

The chain links TRBV6-1 to TRBJ2-2, with D maybe TRBD2 (5 bases). Per the germline V gene, CDR1 is MNHNS and CDR2 is SASEGT. Trimming took 4 bases from V and 2 from J, leaving 20 bases between them. This CDR3 is 18 amino acids long. This chain's CDR3 is CASSANRGLPTNTGELFF. CDR3 bases: TGTGCCAGCAGTGCGAATCGGGGTCTACCCACAAACACCGGGGAGCTGTTTTTT.

The rearrangement uses TRBV23-1 and TRBJ2-3; either TRBD1 or TRBD2 may supply D (5 bases each). TRBV23-1 is filed as an ORF, its function uncertain. Trimming stripped 0 bases from V and 4 bases from J, with 11 bases between. CDR3 size: 15 residues. CDR3 in amino acids: CASSQSGDPADTQYF. Here the CDR3 DNA reads TGCGCCAGCAGTCAATCGGGGGACCCGGCAGATACGCAGTATTTT.

This clonotype occurred once. The rearrangement uses TRBV2 and TRBJ2-5; 7 bases line up with TRBD2. The CDR3 runs to 16 residues. After removal of 4 bases from V and 5 bases from J, the junction contained 13 bases not matched to a gene. Germline V lookup: CDR1 SNHLY, CDR2 FYNNEI. This CDR3 reads CASSGGKAGEKETQYF. The CDR3 DNA reads TGTGCCAGCAGTGGCGGTAAGGCGGGAGAGAAGGAGACCCAGTACTTC.

The chain joins TRBV4-2 to TRBJ2-7, with TRBD2 matching over 10 bases. V was clipped by 0 bases and J by 7 bases; unmatched bases: 9. The CDR3 is 16 residues long. Germline V gene sequence: CDR1 LGHNA, CDR2 YNFKEQ. This CDR3 is CASSQDGLAGVGEQYF. As DNA, the CDR3 is TGTGCCAGCAGCCAAGATGGGCTAGCGGGAGTAGGTGAGCAGTACTTC.

The chain couples TRBV11-1 to TRBJ2-2, with TRBD2 matching over 13 bases. This CDR3 is 17 amino acids long. V gave up 4 bases and J gave up 5 bases; unmatched junction bases: 7. Germline CDR1 and CDR2: SGHAT and FQDESV (reference sequence). The CDR3 loop reads CASSYTLTSGGTGELFF. Written as DNA, the CDR3 is TGTGCCAGCAGCTACACCTTGACTAGCGGGGGGACCGGGGAGCTGTTTTTT.

This rearrangement joins TRBV9 to TRBJ2-1; D call uncertain. The germline gives CDR1 SGDLS, CDR2 YYNGEE. The ends were cut back, 2 bases at V and 0 bases at J, with 12 bases in the middle. This CDR3 has 16 residues. The CDR3 sequence is CASSVKGGSSYNEQFF. As DNA, the CDR3 is TGTGCCAGCAGCGTTAAAGGCGGAAGCTCCTACAATGAGCAGTTCTTC. The full variable domain, with the rest looked up from reference TRBV9 and TRBJ2-1, is DSGVTQTPKHLITATGQRVTLRCSPRSGDLSVYWYQQSLDQGLQFLIQYYNGEERAKGNILERFSAQQFPDLHSELNLSSLELGDSALYFCASSVKGGSSYNEQFFGPGTRLTVL.

The chain uses TRBV25-1 and TRBJ2-1; 8 nucleotides line up with TRBD2. Germline lookup yields CDR1 MGHDK and CDR2 SYGVNS. CDR3 size: 16 residues. V was clipped by 6 bases and J by 1 base; unmatched bases: 8. The CDR3 sequence: CASSAVSGSSYNEQFF. The CDR3 DNA follows: TGTGCCAGCAGCGCTGTGAGCGGGAGTTCCTACAATGAGCAGTTCTTC.

The chain has TRBV24-1 and TRBJ2-7; TRBD2 agrees at 13 bases. The CDR3 sequence is 16 residues long. The V gene's germline CDR1 is KGHDR and CDR2 SFDVKD. V trimming: 4 bases; J trimming: 5 bases; junction bases outside the gene matches: 7. CDR3 loop: CATSDSRTSGSNEQYF. CDR3 nucleotide sequence: TGTGCCACCAGTGACTCTCGGACTAGCGGGAGCAACGAGCAGTACTTC.

The chain couples TRBV12-3 or TRBV12-4 to TRBJ1-1; D remains unclear. The CDR3 sequence is 13 residues long. Trimming took 3 bases from V and 2 from J, leaving 7 bases between them. The CDR3 protein is CASSFASNTEAFF. CDR3 coding DNA: TGTGCCAGCAGTTTCGCATCCAACACTGAAGCTTTCTTT.

The V and J genes are TRBV11-2 and TRBJ2-5; D tentatively fits TRBD1 or TRBD2 (6 bases each). CDR3 size: 12 residues. V gave up 7 bases and J gave up 6 bases, with 12 bases separating them. In germline, CDR1 is SGHAT, CDR2 FQNNGV. This chain's CDR3 is CASTFRGQTQYF. CDR3 nucleotides: TGTGCCAGCACCTTCCGGGGGCAGACCCAGTACTTC.

The chain joins TRBV29-1 to TRBJ2-3, with D unclear. Between the trimmed V and J ends, which lost 0 bases and 1 base, there was a span of 8 bases. The CDR3 consists of 14 residues. In germline, CDR1 is SQVTM, CDR2 ANQGSEA. CDR3 loop: CSVEDRIGTDTQYF. In nucleotides, the CDR3 is TGCAGCGTTGAAGATCGTATTGGCACAGATACGCAGTATTTT.